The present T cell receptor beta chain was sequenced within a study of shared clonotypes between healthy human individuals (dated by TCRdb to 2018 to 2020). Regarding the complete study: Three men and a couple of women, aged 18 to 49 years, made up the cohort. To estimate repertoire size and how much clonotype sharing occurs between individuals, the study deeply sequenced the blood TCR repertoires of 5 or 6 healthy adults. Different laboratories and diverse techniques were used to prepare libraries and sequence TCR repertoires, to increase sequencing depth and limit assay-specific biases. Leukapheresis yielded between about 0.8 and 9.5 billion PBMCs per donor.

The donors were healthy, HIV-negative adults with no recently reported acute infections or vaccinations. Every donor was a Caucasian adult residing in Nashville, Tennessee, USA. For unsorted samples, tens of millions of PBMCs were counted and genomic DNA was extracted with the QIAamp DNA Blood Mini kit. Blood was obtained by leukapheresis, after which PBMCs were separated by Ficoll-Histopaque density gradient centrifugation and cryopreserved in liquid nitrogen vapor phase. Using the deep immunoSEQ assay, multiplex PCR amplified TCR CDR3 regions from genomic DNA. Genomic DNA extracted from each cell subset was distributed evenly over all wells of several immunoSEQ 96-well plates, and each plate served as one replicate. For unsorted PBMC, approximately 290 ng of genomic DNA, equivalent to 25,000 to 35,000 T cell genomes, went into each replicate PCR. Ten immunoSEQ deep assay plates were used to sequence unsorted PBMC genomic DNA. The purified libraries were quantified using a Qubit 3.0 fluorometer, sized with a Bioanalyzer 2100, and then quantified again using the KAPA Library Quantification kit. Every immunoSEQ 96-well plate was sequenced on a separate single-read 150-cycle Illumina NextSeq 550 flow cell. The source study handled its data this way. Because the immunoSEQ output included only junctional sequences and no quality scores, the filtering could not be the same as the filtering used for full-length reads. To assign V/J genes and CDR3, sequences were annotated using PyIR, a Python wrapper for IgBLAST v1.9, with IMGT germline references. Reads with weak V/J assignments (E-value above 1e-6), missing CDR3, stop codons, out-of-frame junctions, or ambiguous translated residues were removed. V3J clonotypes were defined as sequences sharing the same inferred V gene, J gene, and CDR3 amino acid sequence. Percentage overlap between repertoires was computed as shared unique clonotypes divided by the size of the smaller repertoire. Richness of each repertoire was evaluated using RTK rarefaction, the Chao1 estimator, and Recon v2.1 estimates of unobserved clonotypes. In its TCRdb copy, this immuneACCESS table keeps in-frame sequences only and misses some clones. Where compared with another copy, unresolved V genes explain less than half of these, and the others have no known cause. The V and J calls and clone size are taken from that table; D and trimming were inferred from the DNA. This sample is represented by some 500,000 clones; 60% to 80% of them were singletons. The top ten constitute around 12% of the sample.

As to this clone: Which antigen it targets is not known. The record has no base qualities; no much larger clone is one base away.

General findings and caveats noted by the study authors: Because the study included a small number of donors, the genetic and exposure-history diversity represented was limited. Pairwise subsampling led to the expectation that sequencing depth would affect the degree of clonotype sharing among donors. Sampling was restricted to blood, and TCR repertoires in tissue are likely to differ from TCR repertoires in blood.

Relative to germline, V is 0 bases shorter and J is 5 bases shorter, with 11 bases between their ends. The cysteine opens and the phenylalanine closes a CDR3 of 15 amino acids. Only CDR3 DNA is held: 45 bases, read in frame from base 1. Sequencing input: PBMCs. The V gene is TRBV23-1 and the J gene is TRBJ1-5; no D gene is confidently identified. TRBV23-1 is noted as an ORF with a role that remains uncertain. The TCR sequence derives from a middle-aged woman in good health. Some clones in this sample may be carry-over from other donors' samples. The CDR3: CASSQSRTYDQPQHF. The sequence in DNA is TGCGCCAGCAGTCAATCTAGGACCTATGATCAGCCCCAGCATTTT.